These 8 T cell receptor beta chains came from one sample sequenced in a study of blood T cell repertoires in COVID-19. Data came from immunoSEQ multiplex PCR; TCRdb stores just in-frame clones and leaves some out. Altogether some 240,000 clones are present, about 85% being singletons, with the ten largest covering 5% to 8%. The specimen was PBMCs or T cells enriched from blood (not recorded which). These receptors originate from a woman in her 50s who had been exposed to COVID-19.

V is TRBV9 and J is TRBJ2-7; D call uncertain. This CDR3 comprises 11 residues. Between the trimmed V and J ends, which lost 5 bases and 4 bases, there was a span of 7 bases. In germline, CDR1 is SGDLS, CDR2 YYNGEE. The CDR3 loop reads CASRAKYEQYF. The CDR3 nucleotides are TGTGCCAGCAGAGCTAAGTACGAGCAGTACTTC.

This clone was seen only once. The chain links TRBV18 to TRBJ2-2; the D is unclear. The CDR3 extends over 15 amino acids. Per germline, CDR1 KGHSH and CDR2 LQKENI. The V and J ends lost 7 bases and 1 base respectively, with 13 bases between them. CDR3 sequence reads: CASFTTNGNTGELFF. CDR3 DNA: TGTGCCAGCTTCACCACCAACGGGAACACCGGGGAGCTGTTTTTT.

V usage is TRBV19 and J usage is TRBJ1-5, with D tentatively TRBD1 (5 bases). V was clipped by 3 bases and J by 0 bases, with 9 bases between them. The CDR3 is 15 residues long. Germline CDR1 is LNHDA and CDR2 is SQIVND (reference sequence). CDR3: CASSISRASNQPQHF. CDR3 bases: TGTGCCAGTAGTATTAGCAGGGCTAGCAATCAGCCCCAGCATTTT.

This sequence joins TRBV29-1 and TRBJ2-7; TRBD1 might be the D (6 bases). Germline-derived CDR1 and CDR2 are SQVTM and ANQGSEA. The V end was cut by 4 bases, the J end by 3 bases, with 7 bases between. The CDR3 runs 11 residues. CDR3 sequence (DNA): TGCAGCGTTGGGGGGCACTACGAGCAGTACTTC. Protein product: CSVGGHYEQYF.

This sequence joins TRBV10-3 and TRBJ2-2, with no clear D. V lost 7 bases and J lost 2, with 5 bases in between. The CDR3 has 12 residues. CDR1 and CDR2 from the germline V gene are ENHRY and SYGVKD. The DNA for the CDR3 is TGTGCCATCACTTCCAACACCGGGGAGCTGTTTTTT. It encodes CAITSNTGELFF.

J is TRBJ2-7 and V is TRBV6-5; 10 bases fit TRBD1. V gave up 2 bases and J gave up 9 bases; unmatched junction bases: 13. The CDR3 has 16 amino acids. Germline V CDR1 and CDR2: MNHEY, SVGAGI. This CDR3 reads CASSYVSGTGVHRQYF. As DNA, the CDR3 is TGTGCCAGCAGTTACGTGTCAGGGACAGGGGTTCATCGGCAGTACTTC.

V and J are TRBV28 and TRBJ1-5, with 7 bases fitting TRBD1. This CDR3 contains 16 residues. The germline V gene has CDR1 MDHEN and CDR2 SYDVKM. After removal of 3 bases from V and 4 bases from J, the junction contained 9 bases not matched to a gene. The CDR3 spells CASSFVLGQSNQPQHF. CDR3 DNA sequence: TGTGCCAGCAGTTTCGTTTTGGGACAGAGTAATCAGCCCCAGCATTTT. The whole variable domain, filled in from reference TRBV28 and TRBJ1-5, reads DVKVTQSSRYLVKRTGEKVFLECVQDMDHENMFWYRQDPGLGLRLIYFSYDVKMKEKGDIPEGYSVSREKKERFSLILESASTNQTSMYLCASSFVLGQSNQPQHFGDGTRLSIL.

The chain is built from TRBV12-3 or TRBV12-4 and TRBJ2-2; a possible D gene is TRBD1 (5 bases). V was pared by 6 bases and J by 7 bases, with 12 bases between. The length of the CDR3 is 13 residues. The CDR3 DNA sequence: TGTGCCAGCAGCCTCAGTCAGGGCGGGGAGCTGTTTTTT. Residues: CASSLSQGGELFF.